Listed here are 20 T cell receptor beta chains from one sample, sequenced in a study of blood T cell repertoires in COVID-19 (dated by TCRdb to 2018 to 2020). Library preparation was by the immunoSEQ multiplex PCR assay. Not all clones reach the TCRdb copy of this immuneACCESS table, which keeps in-frame sequences only. Checked studies attribute under half of the gap to unresolved V genes and leave the rest unexplained. The sample records 120,000 or so clones, around 83% of which are singletons. Clones ranked in the top ten supply 5.9% of the sample. The sample comprised peripheral blood. Receptor source: a man older than 75 with active or convalescent COVID-19.

The chain carries TRBV5-1 and TRBJ2-1, with TRBD1 matching 9 bases. Trimming cost V 5 bases and J 4 bases; bases outside gene matches: 7. The V gene's germline CDR1 is SGHRS and CDR2 YFSETQ. This CDR3 comprises 15 residues. The CDR3 spells CASRDSGQGYNEQFF. The CDR3 region has the DNA TGCGCCAGCAGGGACTCGGGACAGGGATACAATGAGCAGTTCTTC.

This chain joins TRBV6-5 and TRBJ1-5; the D gene is possibly TRBD1 (5 bases). The germline V and J ends were trimmed by 6 bases and 0 bases, with 12 bases remaining between them. The CDR3 has 15 amino acids. The germline V gene encodes CDR1 MNHEY and CDR2 SVGAGI. The CDR3 DNA is TGTGCCAGCAGGCTCTACAGGTATAGCAATCAGCCCCAGCATTTT. It encodes CASRLYRYSNQPQHF.

V usage is TRBV5-6 and J usage is TRBJ2-5, with D tentatively TRBD2 (5 bases). Germline V gene data show CDR1 as SGHDT and CDR2 as YYEEEE. Trimming pared 4 bases from V and 2 bases from J, leaving 9 bases between. This CDR3 is built from 13 residues. CDR3 coding DNA: TGTGCCAGCAGCCCCGGGGAGCAAGAGACCCAGTACTTC. Protein product: CASSPGEQETQYF.

The chain is built from TRBV12-3 or TRBV12-4 and TRBJ2-3; no definite D call. The CDR3 runs to 13 residues. Trimming stripped 6 bases from V and 2 bases from J, with 9 bases between. In DNA, the CDR3 is TGTGCCAGCAGACCGTCCTACACAGATACGCAGTATTTT. The encoded protein is CASRPSYTDTQYF.

This chain joins TRBV5-1 and TRBJ2-3, with D tentatively TRBD2 (5 bases). The CDR3 spans 13 residues. CDR1 SGHRS and CDR2 YFSETQ come from the germline V gene. Between the trimmed V and J ends, which lost 2 bases and 6 bases, there was a span of 10 bases. CDR3 loop: CASSLIPGDTQYF. CDR3 DNA sequence: TGCGCCAGCAGCTTAATCCCGGGGGATACGCAGTATTTT. The full variable domain, completed using reference TRBV5-1 and TRBJ2-3, is KAGVTQTPRYLIKTRGQQVTLSCSPISGHRSVSWYQQTPGQGLQFLFEYFSETQRNKGNFPGRFSGRQFSNSRSEMNVSTLELGDSALYLCASSLIPGDTQYFGPGTRLTVL.

The chain is built from TRBV9 and TRBJ2-7; perhaps TRBD1 as D (5 bases). Trimming shortened V by 0 bases and J by 6 bases, and 10 bases separated the two germline ends. CDR1 and CDR2 from the germline V gene are SGDLS and YYNGEE. The CDR3 contains 13 residues. The CDR3 loop is CASSVGEGVEQYF. The DNA for the CDR3 is TGTGCCAGCAGCGTAGGGGAAGGGGTCGAGCAGTACTTC.

V is TRBV4-1 and J is TRBJ2-3, with 11 nucleotides matching TRBD1. This CDR3 region has 16 residues. V was clipped by 4 bases and J by 4 bases; unmatched bases: 7. Germline lookup yields CDR1 MGHRA and CDR2 YSYEKL. In DNA, the CDR3 is TGCGCCAGCAGCCCCCTTGGGACAGGGGGGTCAGATACGCAGTATTTT. Translating gives CASSPLGTGGSDTQYF.

The chain couples TRBV2 to TRBJ1-4; 7 nucleotides line up with TRBD1. CDR1 and CDR2 from the germline V gene are SNHLY and FYNNEI. V dropped 4 bases and J dropped 6; count of bases not matched to a gene: 5. This CDR3 is built from 14 residues. The CDR3 sequence is CASSGGRGDEKLFF. The CDR3 DNA sequence: TGTGCCAGCAGTGGAGGCAGGGGGGATGAAAAACTGTTTTTT.

The chain uses TRBV4-1 and TRBJ1-6; weak D call: TRBD1 (5 bases). The CDR3 runs to 13 residues. Germline CDR1 reads MGHRA; CDR2 reads YSYEKL. Trimming removed 1 base from V and 9 bases from J, with 7 bases in between. The CDR3 DNA follows: TGCGCCAGCAGCCAAGCGGGGGTTTCACCCCTCCACTTT. Translation: CASSQAGVSPLHF.

V usage is TRBV5-1 and J usage is TRBJ1-2; TRBD1 aligns across 7 bases. Germline V CDR1 and CDR2: SGHRS, YFSETQ. V lost 4 bases to trimming and J lost 4 bases; unmatched junction nucleotides: 10. The CDR3 is 15 amino acids. The CDR3 is CASSEEPRGAYGYTF. DNA of the CDR3: TGCGCCAGCAGCGAGGAGCCCAGGGGGGCCTATGGCTACACCTTC. The variable domain in full, completed from reference TRBV5-1 and TRBJ1-2, reads KAGVTQTPRYLIKTRGQQVTLSCSPISGHRSVSWYQQTPGQGLQFLFEYFSETQRNKGNFPGRFSGRQFSNSRSEMNVSTLELGDSALYLCASSEEPRGAYGYTFGSGTRLTVV.

The rearrangement joins TRBV2 to TRBJ2-7, with D perhaps TRBD1 (8 bases). CDR3 size: 15 residues. Germline CDR1 reads SNHLY; CDR2 reads FYNNEI. The V and J ends lost 5 bases and 1 base respectively, with 15 bases between them. Here the CDR3 reads CASSSDREGSYEQYF. CDR3 sequence (DNA): TGTGCCAGCAGTTCGGACAGGGAGGGGTCCTACGAGCAGTACTTC.

The table lists this clone with a count of one. This chain joins TRBV6-2 or TRBV6-3 and TRBJ2-7; a possible D gene is TRBD1 (6 bases). The V gene's germline CDR1 is MNHEY and CDR2 SVGEGT. Trimming removed 6 bases at V and 6 bases at J, with 12 bases between. The CDR3 contains 12 residues. In DNA, the CDR3 is TGTGCCAGCAGCCAGGGACAAAGCGAGCAGTACTTC. Translated, it gives CASSQGQSEQYF.

The chain recombines TRBV7-9 with TRBJ2-6; TRBD1 is a possible D gene (5 bases). Trimming took 5 bases from V and 0 from J, leaving 11 bases between them. Per the germline V gene, CDR1 is SEHNR and CDR2 is FQNEAQ (reference sequence). The CDR3 length is 16 residues. The CDR3 bases are TGTGCCAGCAGCCTGGACACTTTCTCTGGGGCCAACGTCCTGACTTTC. This codes for CASSLDTFSGANVLTF.

The chain couples TRBV28 to TRBJ2-7; no clear D. The CDR3 has 15 residues. Trimming left V 0 bases short and J 0 bases short, with 9 bases between. Germline V gene lookup returns CDR1 MDHEN and CDR2 SYDVKM. The CDR3 spells CASSLWAASSYEQYF. The CDR3, as DNA: TGTGCCAGCAGTTTATGGGCGGCTAGCTCCTACGAGCAGTACTTC.

The rearrangement uses TRBV2 and TRBJ2-6; D unclear. From germline, CDR1 is SNHLY and CDR2 FYNNEI. V was cut by 7 bases and J by 4 bases, with 11 bases left in between. The CDR3 consists of 14 residues. The CDR3 bases are TGTGCCAGCACCAGCGTACGGGGGGCCAACGTCCTGACTTTC. Its translation is CASTSVRGANVLTF.

The CDR3 nucleotides are TGTGCCAGCAGCTTGGGCAGTGGCAATCAGCCCCAGCATTTT. Protein: CASSLGSGNQPQHF. V usage is TRBV5-4 and J usage is TRBJ1-5; D remains ambiguous. The CDR3 loop spans 14 amino acids. Trimming removed 0 bases at V and 2 bases at J, with 6 bases between. Germline CDR1 and CDR2: SGHNT and YYREEE (reference sequence).

This chain uses TRBV6-6 with TRBJ2-1; D not resolved. The CDR3 is 14 amino acids. V shed 8 bases and J shed 0 bases, with 11 bases lying between them. Per the germline V gene, CDR1 is MNHNY and CDR2 is SVGAGI (reference sequence). The CDR3 DNA reads TGTGCCAGCTGCGACACGAGCTCCTACAATGAGCAGTTCTTC. Translating it yields CASCDTSSYNEQFF.

The chain links TRBV10-3 to TRBJ2-1, with 11 nucleotides matching TRBD2. The CDR3 runs 14 residues. CDR1 and CDR2 (germline): ENHRY, SYGVKD. V was clipped by 6 bases and J by 8 bases; unmatched bases: 6. For the CDR3, the DNA is TGTGCCATCAGGAGACTAGCGGGGTTGCATGAGCAGTTCTTC. Translating gives CAIRRLAGLHEQFF.

The V and J genes are TRBV7-6 and TRBJ2-3; D might be TRBD1 (6 bases). There are 15 residues in the CDR3. The V gene lost 5 bases and the J gene lost 2 bases, with 14 bases spanning the gap. Germline CDR1 and CDR2: SGHVS and FNYEAQ. This chain's CDR3 is CASSLTGSYTDTQYF. CDR3 in DNA: TGTGCCAGCAGCCTAACAGGGAGCTACACAGATACGCAGTATTTT.

The chain combines TRBV29-1 with TRBJ1-2; unclear D gene. The CDR3 consists of 13 residues. Germline CDR1 reads SQVTM; CDR2 reads ANQGSEA. Trimming took 6 bases from V and 4 from J, leaving 15 bases between them. The CDR3 sequence: CSVASGEFYGYTF. Written as DNA, the CDR3 is TGCAGCGTCGCGAGCGGAGAATTCTATGGCTACACCTTC.